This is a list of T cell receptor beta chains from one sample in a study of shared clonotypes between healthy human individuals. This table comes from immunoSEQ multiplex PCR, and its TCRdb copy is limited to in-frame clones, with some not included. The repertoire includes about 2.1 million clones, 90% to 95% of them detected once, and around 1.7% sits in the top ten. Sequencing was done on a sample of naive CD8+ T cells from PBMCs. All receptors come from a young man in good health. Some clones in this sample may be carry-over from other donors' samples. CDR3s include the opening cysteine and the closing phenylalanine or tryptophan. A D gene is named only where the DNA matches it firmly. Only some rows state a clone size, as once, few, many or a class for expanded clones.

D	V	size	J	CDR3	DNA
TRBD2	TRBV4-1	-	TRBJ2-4	CASSQVSGGDNIQYF	TGCGCCAGCAGCCAAGTTAGCGGGGGTGATAACATTCAGTACTTC
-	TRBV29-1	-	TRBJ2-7	CSVEEPQGSSYEQYF	TGCAGCGTTGAAGAACCCCAGGGAAGCTCCTACGAGCAGTACTTC
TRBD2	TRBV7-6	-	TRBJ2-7	CASSPGTSDYEQYF	TGTGCCAGCAGCCCCGGGACTAGCGACTACGAGCAGTACTTC
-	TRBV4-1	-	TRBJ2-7	CASSQKDSVYYEQYF	TGCGCCAGCAGCCAAAAGGACAGTGTGTACTACGAGCAGTACTTC
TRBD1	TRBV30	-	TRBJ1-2	CAWEGTGENYGYTF	TGTGCCTGGGAAGGGACAGGGGAAAACTATGGCTACACCTTC
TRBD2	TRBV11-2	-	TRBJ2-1	CASSRRSGSSYNEQFF	TGTGCCAGCAGCCGCCGTAGCGGGAGCTCCTACAATGAGCAGTTCTTC
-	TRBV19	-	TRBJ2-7	CASLSGPPYEQYF	TGTGCCAGTCTCTCGGGACCCCCCTACGAGCAGTACTTC
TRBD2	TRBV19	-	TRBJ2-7	CASSMTSGRIDEQYF	TGTGCCAGTAGTATGACTAGCGGGAGAATCGACGAGCAGTACTTC
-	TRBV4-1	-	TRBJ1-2	CASSQDFNFQSYGYTF	TGCGCCAGCAGCCAAGATTTTAACTTCCAGTCCTATGGCTACACCTTC
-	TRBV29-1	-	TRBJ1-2	CSVPTVGANGYTF	TGCAGCGTCCCGACTGTAGGGGCCAATGGCTACACCTTC
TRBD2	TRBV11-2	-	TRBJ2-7	CASSEPGLAGTYEQYF	TGTGCCAGCAGCGAGCCGGGACTAGCGGGAACCTACGAGCAGTACTTC
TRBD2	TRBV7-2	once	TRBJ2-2	CAIPSGTSAGELFF	TGTGCCATCCCCTCCGGGACTAGCGCCGGGGAGCTGTTTTTT
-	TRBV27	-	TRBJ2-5	CASSLLGAATYQETQYF	TGTGCCAGCAGTTTATTGGGGGCGGCTACATACCAAGAGACCCAGTACTTC
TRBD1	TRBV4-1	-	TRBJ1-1	CASSHPGQGTEAFF	TGCGCCAGCAGCCATCCGGGACAGGGCACTGAAGCTTTCTTT
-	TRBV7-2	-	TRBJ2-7	CASSLWGSSYEQYF	TGTGCCAGCAGCTTATGGGGATCTTCCTACGAGCAGTACTTC
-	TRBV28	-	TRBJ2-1	CASSINSANEQFF	TGTGCCAGCAGTATCAATTCGGCCAATGAGCAGTTCTTC
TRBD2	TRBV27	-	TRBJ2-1	CASSYIAGGYYNEQFF	TGTGCCAGCAGTTACATAGCGGGAGGGTACTACAATGAGCAGTTCTTC
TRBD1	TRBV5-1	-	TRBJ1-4	CASSLGTGGEKLFF	TGCGCCAGCAGCTTGGGGACAGGGGGCGAAAAACTGTTTTTT
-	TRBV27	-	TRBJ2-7	CASSLYREDEQYF	TGTGCCAGCAGTTTATACAGGGAAGACGAGCAGTACTTC
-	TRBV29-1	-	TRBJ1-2	CSARTANYGYTF	TGCAGCGCTAGGACAGCTAACTATGGCTACACCTTC
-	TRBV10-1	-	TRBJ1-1	CASSDTSLGTEAFF	TGCGCCAGCAGTGATACCTCACTTGGGACTGAAGCTTTCTTT
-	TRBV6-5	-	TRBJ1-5	CASSYGADQPQHF	TGTGCCAGCAGTTACGGGGCCGATCAGCCCCAGCATTTT
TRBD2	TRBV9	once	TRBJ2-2	CASSVAPSTSGRGNTGELFF	TGTGCCAGCAGCGTAGCCCCCTCTACTAGCGGGAGAGGAAACACCGGGGAGCTGTTTTTT
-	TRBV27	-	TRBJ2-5	CASSYSMGETAGTQYF	TGTGCCAGCAGTTATTCTATGGGGGAAACGGCGGGGACCCAGTACTTC
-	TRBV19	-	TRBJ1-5	CASSIWSEGQPQHF	TGTGCCAGTAGTATTTGGTCGGAAGGTCAGCCCCAGCATTTT
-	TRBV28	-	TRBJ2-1	CASSPLRGANEQFF	TGTGCCAGCAGTCCACTACGGGGGGCCAATGAGCAGTTCTTC
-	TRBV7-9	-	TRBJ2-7	CASSPEWSYEQYF	TGTGCCAGCAGCCCGGAGTGGAGCTACGAGCAGTACTTC
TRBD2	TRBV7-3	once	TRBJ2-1	CASSLSKLAEDNEQFF	TGTGCCAGCAGCTTAAGCAAACTAGCGGAAGACAATGAGCAGTTCTTC
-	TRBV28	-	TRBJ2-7	CASRPQGPYEQYF	TGTGCCAGCAGACCACAGGGCCCCTACGAGCAGTACTTC
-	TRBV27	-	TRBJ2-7	CASSSAGQRYEQYF	TGTGCCAGCAGTTCTGCGGGACAAAGGTACGAGCAGTACTTC
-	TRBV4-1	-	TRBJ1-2	CASSPIGGFGYTF	TGCGCCAGCAGCCCGATTGGGGGGTTTGGCTACACCTTC
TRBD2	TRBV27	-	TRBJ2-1	CASSSPRASGKVNEQFF	TGTGCCAGCAGTTCACCCCGGGCTAGCGGAAAAGTGAATGAGCAGTTCTTC
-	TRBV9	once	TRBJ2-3	CASSAGVGGYRTDTQYF	TGTGCCAGCAGCGCTGGGGTCGGGGGTTACCGCACAGATACGCAGTATTTT
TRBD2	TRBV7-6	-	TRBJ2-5	CASSLSAGGPRETQYF	TGTGCCAGCAGCTTATCCGCGGGAGGGCCTCGGGAGACCCAGTACTTC
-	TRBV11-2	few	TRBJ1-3	CASSLEGSGEGNTIYF	TGTGCCAGCAGCTTAGAGGGCAGCGGGGAAGGAAACACCATATATTTT
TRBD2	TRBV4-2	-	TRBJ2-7	CASSPSGSGYEQYF	TGTGCCAGCAGCCCTAGCGGGAGCGGATACGAGCAGTACTTC
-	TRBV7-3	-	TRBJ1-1	CASSLGGGGNTEAFF	TGTGCCAGCAGCTTAGGTGGAGGCGGGAACACTGAAGCTTTCTTT
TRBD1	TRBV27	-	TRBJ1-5	CASSSGQGSQPQHF	TGTGCCAGCAGTTCCGGACAGGGGAGCCAGCCCCAGCATTTT
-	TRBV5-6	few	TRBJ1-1	CASSQGITEAFF	TGTGCCAGCAGCCAAGGGATTACTGAAGCTTTCTTT
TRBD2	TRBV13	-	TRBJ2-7	CASSPHGTSGYEQYF	TGTGCCAGCAGCCCCCACGGGACTAGCGGCTACGAGCAGTACTTC
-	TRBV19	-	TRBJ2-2	CASMWGPGELFF	TGTGCCAGTATGTGGGGACCCGGGGAGCTGTTTTTT